This section outlines one T cell receptor beta chain sequence together with its context. Its antigen is not known. A junction end diverges from the germline sequence, so it may reflect a read error. The CDR3 contains 16 residues. The germline CDR1 and CDR2 sequences are SGHRS and YFSETQ. Amplified regions were TCR beta CDR3 sequences from RNA transcripts. TCR CDR3 underwent first-round RT-PCR with the HTBI primer set. A single record per CDR3 protein comes from TCRdb applying MiXCR to the multiplex PCR reads. The sample holds roughly 740,000 distinct CDR3 sequences; less than 20% are singletons and the top ten take about 8.4%. This sample is part of a study of T cells in Graves' hyperthyroidism and ophthalmopathy. Study as a whole: The initial diagnosis was the point when peripheral blood was collected, ahead of any treatment.

Study-level points and caveats: Blood shared most expanded thyroid clonotypes above 0.001.

The clonotype was recovered from a man aged 18 to 30 with Graves' hyperthyroidism. Material: blood. The chain employs TRBV5-1 and TRBJ2-2, with a weak D call TRBD2 (8 bases). The CDR3: CASSPGGTVNTGELFF. The CDR3 DNA reads as TGTGCCAGCAGCCCGGGGGGGACAGTAAACACCGGGGAGCTGTTTTTT. The entire variable domain, with the rest obtained from reference TRBV5-1 and TRBJ2-2, is as follows: KAGVTQTPRYLIKTRGQQVTLSCSPISGHRSVSWYQQTPGQGLQFLFEYFSETQRNKGNFPGRFSGRQFSNSRSEMNVSTLELGDSALYLCASSPGGTVNTGELFFGEGSRLTVL.